This T cell receptor beta chain was profiled in a study of PD-L1 blockade in urothelial cancer. Background on the study: In the patient group, about 85% of the roughly 29 were males with bladder-origin urothelial cancer. Per blood sample, T cells had a median of roughly 150,000.

Sampling of each patient yielded between 1 and 8 specimens, collected pretreatment and on-treatment. Study-level results: Stronger expansion of tumor-associated clones in blood at 3 weeks distinguished durable-benefit patients.

Clones were sequenced by immunoSEQ multiplex PCR, and TCRdb holds only the in-frame ones, with some missing. The sample carries 70,000 to 85,000 clones, less than 90% recorded once. Notes on this clone: Its cognate antigen is unknown.

V was shortened by 4 bases and J by 5 bases, with 12 bases between the two germline ends. The CDR3 has 13 residues. CDR1 and CDR2 from the germline V gene are SGHNT and YYREEE (reference sequence). V and J are TRBV5-4 and TRBJ2-5; D uncertain. The clonotype comes from a man between 65 and 80 years old with urothelial cancer. This specimen was PBMCs, taken around atezolizumab (anti-PD-L1) treatment. The CDR3 spells CASSTRVRETQYF. In DNA, the CDR3 is TGTGCCAGCAGCACCCGAGTTCGGGAGACCCAGTACTTC.